The 14 T cell receptor beta chains below come from one sample, sequenced in a study of T cell changes during pregnancy in multiple sclerosis. Produced via immunoSEQ multiplex PCR; TCRdb's table is partial and in-frame only. The sample yields over 90,000 clones, roughly 92% seen once. The specimen was peripheral blood, collected after pregnancy. The receptors were gathered from a female donor with multiple sclerosis, enrolled in a pregnancy study.

The J gene is TRBJ2-1, the V gene TRBV13, with D possibly being TRBD1 (5 bases). This CDR3 spans 14 amino acids. Germline V CDR1 and CDR2: PRHDT, FYEKMQ (reference sequence). Trimming removed 5 bases at V and 12 bases at J, with 20 bases between. In DNA, the CDR3 is TGTGCCAGCAGCCGAAGGGGCCAAGGATACTGGCAGTTCTTC. It yields the protein CASSRRGQGYWQFF.

The chain joins TRBV18 to TRBJ2-3, with 7 bases lining up with TRBD2. Germline CDR1 reads KGHSH; CDR2 reads LQKENI. The length of the CDR3 is 14 residues. Trimming at V came to 3 bases and at J to 6 bases, leaving 6 bases not matched to a gene. The CDR3 sequence: CASSPWRERDTQYF. The CDR3 DNA sequence: TGTGCCAGCTCACCTTGGCGGGAGCGCGATACGCAGTATTTT.

This chain links TRBV6-5 with TRBJ2-1; a weak D match, TRBD1 (6 bases). V was trimmed by 4 bases and J by 3 bases, leaving 10 bases between them. CDR1 is MNHEY and CDR2 is SVGAGI in the germline V gene. The CDR3 sequence is 14 residues long. The CDR3 coding sequence is TGTGCCAGCAGTTCCAGGGGTTTCTACAATGAGCAGTTCTTC. As protein: CASSSRGFYNEQFF.

This chain uses TRBV6-1 with TRBJ2-7; no clear D gene. The CDR3 totals 13 residues. V was trimmed by 7 bases and J by 0 bases, leaving 10 bases between them. Germline CDR1 is MNHNS and CDR2 is SASEGT. CDR3 coding DNA: TGTGCCAGCACCCGACACAGCTCCTACGAGCAGTACTTC. It yields the protein CASTRHSSYEQYF.

The chain uses TRBV7-9 and TRBJ1-1; TRBD1 matches at 7 bases. Germline values: CDR1 SEHNR, CDR2 FQNEAQ (reference sequence). V lost 6 bases, J lost 1 base, and 2 bases stayed unmatched. The CDR3 covers 13 residues. The CDR3 nucleotides read TGTGCCAGCAGTCGGACAGGGAACACTGAAGCTTTCTTT. Translating gives CASSRTGNTEAFF.

The J gene is TRBJ1-5, the V gene TRBV7-9; 9 bases line up with TRBD1. In germline, CDR1 is SEHNR, CDR2 FQNEAQ (reference sequence). V was clipped by 5 bases and J by 9 bases; unmatched bases: 11. The CDR3 is made up of 15 amino acids. The CDR3 DNA follows: TGTGCCAGCAGCCCCGGGACAGGGAAGTTATCGCCCCAGCATTTT. Amino acid sequence: CASSPGTGKLSPQHF.

This sequence joins TRBV6-5 and TRBJ2-5; D ambiguous. This CDR3 spans 11 amino acids. In germline, CDR1 is MNHEY, CDR2 SVGAGI. V lost 3 bases and J 5 bases, leaving 4 bases between the germline ends. CDR3 DNA: TGTGCCAGCAGTTATATGGAGACCCAGTACTTC. Protein: CASSYMETQYF.

V and J are TRBV2 and TRBJ1-3; D is perhaps TRBD1 (6 bases). The CDR3 consists of 16 residues. Trimming removed 4 bases from V and 0 bases from J, with 13 bases in between. The V gene's germline CDR1 is SNHLY and CDR2 FYNNEI. The CDR3 DNA reads TGTGCCAGCAGTGGATGGACAGAGAGCTCTGGAAACACCATATATTTT. Its translation is CASSGWTESSGNTIYF.

The chain joins TRBV5-5 to TRBJ2-5, with TRBD1 identical over 7 bases. This CDR3 region has 15 residues. V shed 4 bases and J 2 bases; nucleotides not matched to a gene: 8. The germline V gene has CDR1 SGHKS and CDR2 YYEKEE (reference sequence). The CDR3 reads CASSPRTGTQETQYF. Here the CDR3 DNA reads TGTGCCAGCAGCCCTAGGACAGGAACGCAAGAGACCCAGTACTTC. Supplemented by reference TRBV5-5 and TRBJ2-5, the full variable domain reads DAGVTQSPTHLIKTRGQQVTLRCSPISGHKSVSWYQQVLGQGPQFIFQYYEKEERGRGNFPDRFSARQFPNYSSELNVNALLLGDSALYLCASSPRTGTQETQYFGPGTRLLVL.

The genes are TRBV12-2 and TRBJ1-5; TRBD1 is the table's D call and was not checked against the DNA. TRBV12-2 is a pseudogene locus. CDR3 size: 17 residues. The chain's CDR3 is CASRLEGGRGQDQPQHF. Written as DNA, the CDR3 is TGTGCAAGTCGCTTAGAGGGAGGCAGGGGGCAGGATCAGCCCCAGCATTTT.

This sequence joins TRBV2 and TRBJ1-5; D unclear. The V end was cut by 5 bases, the J end by 1 base, with 12 bases between. This CDR3 contains 15 residues. Germline CDR1 SNHLY, CDR2 FYNNEI. The CDR3 sequence: CASSTQALSNQPQHF. The DNA of the CDR3 is TGTGCCAGCAGTACCCAGGCTCTAAGCAATCAGCCCCAGCATTTT. Combining the CDR3 with reference TRBV2 and TRBJ1-5 gives the whole variable domain EPEVTQTPSHQVTQMGQEVILRCVPISNHLYFYWYRQILGQKVEFLVSFYNNEISEKSEIFDDQFSVERPDGSNFTLKIRSTKLEDSAMYFCASSTQALSNQPQHFGDGTRLSIL.

V usage is TRBV5-1 and J usage is TRBJ1-3; no clear D gene. Looked up from germline, CDR1 is SGHRS and CDR2 is YFSETQ. CDR3 size: 14 residues. V was clipped by 2 bases and J by 2 bases, with 8 bases between them. The CDR3, as DNA: TGCGCCAGCAGCTTAGAACAACCTGGAAACACCATATATTTT. This sequence encodes CASSLEQPGNTIYF.

This chain connects TRBV19 to TRBJ2-1, with 11 bases identical to TRBD1. J gave up 2 bases and V 2 bases, and 8 bases lay outside the gene matches. Per the germline V gene, CDR1 is LNHDA and CDR2 is SQIVND (reference sequence). This CDR3 comprises 18 residues. The DNA of the CDR3 is TGTGCCAGTAGTATAACCCATCCGGGACAGGGGGCCTACAATGAGCAGTTCTTC. Translating gives CASSITHPGQGAYNEQFF.

This chain connects TRBV6-1 to TRBJ2-1, with 7 bases that match TRBD2. The CDR3 extends over 14 amino acids. The junction had 4 bases not matched to a gene; V was cut back by 0 bases and J by 8 bases. From germline, CDR1 is MNHNS and CDR2 SASEGT. The CDR3 protein is CASSEAGLTDEQFF. CDR3 sequence (DNA): TGTGCCAGCAGTGAAGCGGGACTAACGGATGAGCAGTTCTTC.